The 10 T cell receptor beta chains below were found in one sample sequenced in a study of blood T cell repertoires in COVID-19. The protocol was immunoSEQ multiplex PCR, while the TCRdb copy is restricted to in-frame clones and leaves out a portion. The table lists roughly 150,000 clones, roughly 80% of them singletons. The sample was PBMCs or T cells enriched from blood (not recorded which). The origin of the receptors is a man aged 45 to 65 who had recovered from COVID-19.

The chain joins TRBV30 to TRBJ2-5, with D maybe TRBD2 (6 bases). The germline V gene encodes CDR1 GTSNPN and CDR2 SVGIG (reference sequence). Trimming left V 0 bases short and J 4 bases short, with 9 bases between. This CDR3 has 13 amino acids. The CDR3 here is CAWSVTSRETQYF. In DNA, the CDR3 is TGTGCCTGGAGTGTTACTAGCAGAGAGACCCAGTACTTC.

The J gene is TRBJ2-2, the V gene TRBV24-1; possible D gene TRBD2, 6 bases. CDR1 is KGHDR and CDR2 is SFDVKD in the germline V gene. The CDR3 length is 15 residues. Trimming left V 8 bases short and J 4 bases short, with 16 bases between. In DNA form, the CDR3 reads TGTGCCACCAACCAGAACGGGGGATTCACCGGGGAGCTGTTTTTT. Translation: CATNQNGGFTGELFF.

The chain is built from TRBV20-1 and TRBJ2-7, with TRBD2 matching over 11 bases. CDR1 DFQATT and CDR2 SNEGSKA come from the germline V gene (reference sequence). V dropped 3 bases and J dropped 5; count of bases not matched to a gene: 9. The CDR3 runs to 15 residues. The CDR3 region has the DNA TGCAGTGCTAGTCGGTTAGCGGGGGGGCTCCACGAGCAGTACTTC. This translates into CSASRLAGGLHEQYF.

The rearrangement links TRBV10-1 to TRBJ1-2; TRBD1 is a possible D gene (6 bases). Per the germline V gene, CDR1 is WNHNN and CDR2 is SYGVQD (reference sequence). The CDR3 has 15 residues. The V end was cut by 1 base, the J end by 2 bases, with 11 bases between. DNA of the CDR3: TGCGCCAGCAGTGAGTGGTGGGGGCAAAACTATGGCTACACCTTC. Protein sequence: CASSEWWGQNYGYTF.

CDR3 nucleotides: TGTGCCAGCAGTTTCAGGGCCGGCTACTACGAGCAGTACTTC. Encoded protein: CASSFRAGYYEQYF. V and J are TRBV27 and TRBJ2-7, with D perhaps matching TRBD1 (5 bases). Per germline, CDR1 MNHEY and CDR2 SMNVEV (reference sequence). V was clipped by 3 bases and J by 3 bases, with 12 bases between them. The CDR3 has 14 amino acids.

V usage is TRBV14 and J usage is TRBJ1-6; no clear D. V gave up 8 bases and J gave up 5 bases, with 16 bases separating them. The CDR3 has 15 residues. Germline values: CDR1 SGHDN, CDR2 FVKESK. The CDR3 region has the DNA TGTGCCAGCCAGTTCGGGAGGACTAATAATTCACCCCTCCACTTT. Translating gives CASQFGRTNNSPLHF.

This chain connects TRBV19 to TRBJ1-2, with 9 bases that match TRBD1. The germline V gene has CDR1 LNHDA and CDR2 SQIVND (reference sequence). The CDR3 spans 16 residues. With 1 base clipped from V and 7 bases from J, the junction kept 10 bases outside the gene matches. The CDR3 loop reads CASSIGGTGFLRGYTF. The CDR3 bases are TGTGCCAGTAGTATAGGGGGGACAGGGTTTCTGCGTGGCTACACCTTC.

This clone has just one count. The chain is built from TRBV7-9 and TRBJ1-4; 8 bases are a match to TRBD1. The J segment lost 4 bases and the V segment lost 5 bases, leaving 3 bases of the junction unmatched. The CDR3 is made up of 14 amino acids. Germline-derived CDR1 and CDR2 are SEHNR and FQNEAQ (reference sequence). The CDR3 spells CASSNDRGNEKLFF. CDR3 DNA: TGTGCCAGCAGCAACGACAGGGGTAATGAAAAACTGTTTTTT. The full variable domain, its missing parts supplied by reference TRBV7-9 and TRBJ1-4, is DTGVSQNPRHKITKRGQNVTFRCDPISEHNRLYWYRQTLGQGPEFLTYFQNEAQLEKSRLLSDRFSAERPKGSFSTLEIQRTEQGDSAMYLCASSNDRGNEKLFFGSGTQLSVL.

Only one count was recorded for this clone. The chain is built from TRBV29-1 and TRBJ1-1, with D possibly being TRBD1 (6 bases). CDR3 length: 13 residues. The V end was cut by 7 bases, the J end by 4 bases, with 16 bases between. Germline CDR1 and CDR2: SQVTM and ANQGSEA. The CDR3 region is CSALGQQGTEAFF. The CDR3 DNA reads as TGCAGCGCCCTGGGACAACAAGGCACTGAAGCTTTCTTT.

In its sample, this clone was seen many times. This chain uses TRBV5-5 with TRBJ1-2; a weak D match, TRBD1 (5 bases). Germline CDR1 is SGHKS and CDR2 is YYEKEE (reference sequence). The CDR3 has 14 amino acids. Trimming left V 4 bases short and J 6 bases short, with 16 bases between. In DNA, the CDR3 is TGTGCCAGCAGCCCCGAGCCAGGGCCGGATGGCTACACCTTC. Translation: CASSPEPGPDGYTF.